The 17 T cell receptor beta chains presented below share a single source sample, sequenced in a study of identical twins. TCRdb recomputed calls from the 5' RACE reads with MiXCR, one row per CDR3 protein. The top ten hold approximately 0.98% of the sample, which has around 510,000 distinct CDR3 sequences, roughly an eighth seen once. These same data were also listed under a study on yellow fever vaccine responses in identical twins.

The sequenced material came from CD4+ T cells sorted from blood. These receptors originate from a woman aged 18 to 35 in good health.

The chain couples TRBV5-6 to TRBJ2-1; D might be TRBD2 (6 bases). Germline assignment: CDR1 SGHDT and CDR2 YYEEEE. V dropped 3 bases and J dropped 3 bases, with 10 bases sitting between them. The CDR3 is 14 residues long. The CDR3 is CASSWWGVYNEQFF. The DNA of the CDR3 is TGTGCCAGCAGCTGGTGGGGGGTCTACAATGAGCAGTTCTTC.

Of note for this clonotype: One junction end disagrees with the germline gene, perhaps due to a read error. This chain uses TRBV30 with TRBJ2-7; D may match TRBD1 or TRBD2 (5 bases each). The CDR3 sequence is 11 residues long. CDR1 is GTSNPN, CDR2 SVGIG, per germline (reference sequence). The CDR3 sequence is CACSIGTAVHF. The CDR3 coding sequence is TGTGCCTGTTCTATAGGGACCGCGGTCCACTTC. Full variable domain (missing parts from reference TRBV30 and TRBJ2-7): SQTIHQWPATLVQPVGSPLSLECTVEGTSNPNLYWYRQAAGRGLQLLFYSVGIGQISSEVPQNLSASRPQDRQFILSSKKLLLSDSGFYLCACSIGTAVHFGPGTRLTVT.

The chain uses TRBV10-3 and TRBJ2-5; TRBD2 matches 9 bases. Trimming removed 10 bases from V and 2 bases from J; junction bases left unmatched: 11. The CDR3 is 15 residues long. Germline V gene sequence: CDR1 ENHRY, CDR2 SYGVKD. CDR3 sequence reads: CATGPGLALQETQYF. The DNA for the CDR3 is TGTGCCACTGGCCCTGGACTAGCGCTACAAGAGACCCAGTACTTC.

This clonotype was detected many times. The chain employs TRBV7-2 and TRBJ2-3; possibly TRBD2 for D (5 bases). Germline CDR1 and CDR2: SGHTA and FQGNSA. Trimming took off 6 bases at V and 0 bases at J, with 10 bases between the two ends. The CDR3 covers 14 residues. CDR3 region: CASSLRASTDTQYF. The CDR3 DNA follows: TGTGCCAGCAGTTTGAGGGCTAGCACAGATACGCAGTATTTT.

This clonotype has a handful of counts. The chain couples TRBV20-1 to TRBJ2-7, with 9 bases lining up with TRBD2. Trimming cost V 3 bases and J 4 bases; bases outside gene matches: 4. The length of the CDR3 is 13 residues. Germline V gene data show CDR1 as DFQATT and CDR2 as SNEGSKA (reference sequence). CDR3 amino acids: CSARRGGFYEQYF. The CDR3 coding sequence is TGCAGTGCTAGGCGGGGGGGCTTTTACGAGCAGTACTTC.

V gene TRBV7-8 combines with J gene TRBJ2-1, with 11 bases aligning to TRBD2. This CDR3 contains 21 residues. Germline V gives CDR1 SGHVS, CDR2 FQNEAQ. J lost 0 bases, V lost 2 bases, and 15 bases had no gene match. This CDR3 is CASSLSPPLTSGNGSYNEQFF. The CDR3 DNA is TGTGCCAGCAGCTTATCCCCCCCCTTGACTAGCGGGAATGGCTCCTACAATGAGCAGTTCTTC.

This clonotype was observed a few times. The junction departs from the called germline gene at one end, perhaps through a read error. V gene TRBV6-2 or TRBV6-3 combines with J gene TRBJ2-2; possibly TRBD1 for D (6 bases). The germline gives CDR1 MNHEY, CDR2 SVGEGT. This CDR3 is 11 amino acids long. CDR3 bases: TGTGCCAGCAGCAACCGAGGGGGGCTGTTTTTT. This sequence encodes CASSNRGGLFF.

The chain couples TRBV10-1 to TRBJ2-5; D uncertain. With 0 bases removed from V and 5 bases from J, the gap between germline ends came to 10 bases. In germline, CDR1 is WNHNN, CDR2 SYGVQD (reference sequence). The CDR3 loop spans 14 amino acids. The DNA for the CDR3 is TGCGCCAGCAGTGAGTCGAAACCCGGGGAGACCCAGTACTTC. Protein product: CASSESKPGETQYF.

The chain joins TRBV27 to TRBJ2-7; D may be TRBD2 (6 bases). CDR1 MNHEY and CDR2 SMNVEV come from the germline V gene (reference sequence). V lost 3 bases to trimming and J lost 6 bases, with 21 bases between them. There are 16 residues in the CDR3. The CDR3 protein is CASSFTPGLDIREQYF. The CDR3 DNA sequence: TGTGCCAGCAGTTTCACCCCGGGACTCGATATACGCGAGCAGTACTTC.

This clonotype was picked up many times. This rearrangement joins TRBV12-3 or TRBV12-4 to TRBJ2-1; D is unresolved. The CDR3 runs to 14 residues. Trimming pared 6 bases from V and 2 bases from J, leaving 11 bases between. As DNA, the CDR3 is TGTGCCAGCAGCCCGGCCCTTACCTACAATGAGCAGTTCTTC. Encoded protein: CASSPALTYNEQFF.

This clonotype was detected a few times. The CDR3 region has the DNA TGTGCCAGCAGTTACTCGAATTATGGAAGTGGGTACGAGCAGTACTTC. It yields the protein CASSYSNYGSGYEQYF. The rearrangement links TRBV6-5 to TRBJ2-7, with unresolved D. CDR3 length equals 16 residues. The V and J ends lost 0 bases and 4 bases respectively, with 16 bases between them. Germline CDR1 is MNHEY and CDR2 is SVGAGI.

The chain combines TRBV24-1 with TRBJ1-2; D call uncertain. With 1 base removed from V and 6 bases from J, the gap between germline ends came to 2 bases. Germline CDR1 is KGHDR and CDR2 is SFDVKD. CDR3 size: 11 residues. The chain's CDR3 is CATSDFHGYTF. The CDR3 nucleotides are TGTGCCACCAGTGATTTTCATGGCTACACCTTC.

This chain connects TRBV5-1 to TRBJ2-6, with D hard to call. From germline, CDR1 is SGHRS and CDR2 YFSETQ. Trimming removed 5 bases from V and 2 bases from J, with 11 bases in between. This CDR3 is built from 15 residues. The CDR3 DNA is TGCGCCAGCAGTCCGAGAACGGCTGGGGCCAACGTCCTGACTTTC. Its translation: CASSPRTAGANVLTF.

This chain links TRBV11-2 with TRBJ2-5, with TRBD1 identical over 12 bases. The CDR3 is 17 residues long. Unmatched junction bases numbered 8, after V lost 1 base and J lost 5 bases. The germline V gene has CDR1 SGHAT and CDR2 FQNNGV. The CDR3 protein is CASSLGSLGQGAETQYF. The CDR3 DNA sequence: TGTGCCAGCAGCTTAGGCTCTCTGGGACAGGGGGCCGAGACCCAGTACTTC.

This clonotype came up a few times. J is TRBJ1-4 and V is TRBV6-1; D gene ambiguous. The CDR3 consists of 14 residues. The V and J ends lost 6 bases and 7 bases respectively, with 15 bases between them. CDR1 is MNHNS and CDR2 is SASEGT in the germline V gene. CDR3 sequence (DNA): TGTGCCAGCAGCCAGACATGGACCGCTGAAAAACTGTTTTTT. Translated, it gives CASSQTWTAEKLFF.

This clonotype was observed a handful of times. This chain links TRBV3-1 with TRBJ2-5, with D unresolved. Germline V lookup: CDR1 LGHDT, CDR2 YNNKEL (reference sequence). Trimming left V 4 bases short and J 5 bases short, with 11 bases between. The CDR3 is 13 amino acids. CDR3 amino acids: CASSPPSHETQYF. For the CDR3, the DNA is TGTGCCAGCAGCCCCCCCAGTCACGAGACCCAGTACTTC.

The rearrangement uses TRBV27 and TRBJ2-2; perhaps TRBD1 as D (5 bases). The CDR3 loop spans 13 amino acids. Germline lookup yields CDR1 MNHEY and CDR2 SMNVEV (reference sequence). Trimming left V 5 bases short and J 4 bases short, with 8 bases between. In nucleotides, the CDR3 is TGTGCCAGCAGTATCAGGGCCACCGGGGAGCTGTTTTTT. The encoded protein is CASSIRATGELFF.